This T cell receptor beta chain was documented in a study of blood T cell repertoires in COVID-19. Self-reported history from a screening survey and questionnaire set each donor's cohort. Sequencing used immunoSEQ multiplex PCR; TCRdb keeps in-frame clones, though not all of them. The table records roughly 240,000 clones, about four fifths of them present only once. V lost 8 bases and J 3 bases, leaving 13 bases between the germline ends. The CDR3 runs 14 residues. From germline, CDR1 is LNHDA and CDR2 SQIVND (reference sequence). The sequenced sample was PBMCs or T cells enriched from blood (not recorded which). The chain employs TRBV19 and TRBJ2-2; D is possibly TRBD2 (5 bases). This receptor was taken from a woman aged 40 to 50 who had been exposed to COVID-19. The CDR3 coding sequence is TGTGCCAGTCGCGACCCGGGGTACACCGGGGAGCTGTTTTTT. The encoded protein is CASRDPGYTGELFF.